This T cell receptor (beta chain) was profiled in a study of regulatory T cells in long-lasting Graves disease. For TCR beta, libraries came from iRepertoire HTBI primers and Arm-PCR of CDR3 regions. TCRdb recomputed calls from the multiplex PCR reads with MiXCR, one row per CDR3 protein. Here the sample spans 400,000 to 550,000 distinct CDR3 sequences, about 15% being singletons. The CDR3 runs to 15 residues. CDR1 is SGHDN and CDR2 is FVKESK in the germline V gene. Trimming cost V 1 base and J 2 bases; bases outside gene matches: 3. Specified time point: newly diagnosed GD, antithyroid drugs for less than 3 months. From RNA extracted from PBMCs, the TCR library was made. These data were likewise used in another study, on T cells in Graves' hyperthyroidism and ophthalmopathy.

V and J are TRBV14 and TRBJ2-5, with TRBD2 matching 8 bases. The sequence came from a woman aged 18-29 years with Graves disease. The sequences come from peripheral blood mononuclear cells (PBMCs), collected at new diagnosis, from a patient treated with antithyroid drugs. The CDR3 nucleotides read TGTGCCAGCAGCCAAGCGGGAGGGATACAAGAGACCCAGTACTTC. Protein sequence: CASSQAGGIQETQYF.